These T cell receptor beta chains were read from a single sample in a study of blood T cells in healthy people across ages. TCRdb processed the 5' RACE reads anew with MiXCR; each CDR3 protein has one entry. The repertoire holds around 1,500,000 distinct CDR3 sequences, with 28% as singletons. The material sequenced was blood. The receptors were gathered from a woman aged 25 to 39 in good health. CDR3s include the opening cysteine and the closing phenylalanine or tryptophan. Fields, in order: V gene, D gene, J gene, clone size, CDR3 DNA, CDR3 protein. D genes are given only for firm matches. Not all rows give a size; the values are once, few, many and, for expanded clones, a class.

TRBV12-3/TRBV12-4	NA	TRBJ2-1	many	TGTGCCAGCAGTTTACAGGAGGACCAGTTCTTC	CASSLQEDQFF
TRBV3-1	NA	TRBJ1-2	many	TGTGCCAGCAGCCAGGCCAGCTTCTATGGCTACACCTTC	CASSQASFYGYTF
TRBV4-1	NA	TRBJ1-5	many	TGCGCCAGCAGCCAAGATCCAGGGAGAAGCAATCAGCCCCAGCATTTT	CASSQDPGRSNQPQHF
TRBV2	NA	TRBJ2-7	many	TGTGCCAGCAGCGCCGGGACCTTGACCTACGAGCAGTACTTC	CASSAGTLTYEQYF
TRBV19	TRBD2	TRBJ2-7	few	TGTGCCAGTAGTACCCAACTAGCGGGGGAATACGAGCAGTACTTC	CASSTQLAGEYEQYF
TRBV18	NA	TRBJ1-1	NA	TGTGCCAGTACACAGGGCCGAGACACTGAAGCTTTCTTT	CASTQGRDTEAFF
TRBV20-1	NA	TRBJ2-3	many	TGCAGTGCTACAGGGTTAGGAACAGATACGCAGTATTTT	CSATGLGTDTQYF
TRBV20-1	NA	TRBJ1-2	NA	TGCAGTGCTAGCTCAGGGTATGACTATGGCTACACCTTC	CSASSGYDYGYTF
TRBV5-5	NA	TRBJ1-3	NA	TGTACCAGCAGCTTGGCACCTCCCGGGGCCGAACGAATCCGCTCTGGAAACACCATATATTTT	CTSSLAPPGAERIRSGNTIYF
TRBV11-2	NA	TRBJ1-3	NA	TGTGCCAGCAGTCAAGCACCAAGCTCTGGAAACACCATATATTTT	CASSQAPSSGNTIYF
TRBV4-2	NA	TRBJ2-3	NA	TGTGCCAGCAGCCAAGGCCAGGATTTCGGGGGAACAGATACGCAGTATTTT	CASSQGQDFGGTDTQYF
TRBV6-2/TRBV6-3	TRBD1	TRBJ2-3	NA	TGTGCCAGCGGGGGCATCGACAGGGTCCCAGATACGCAGTATTTT	CASGGIDRVPDTQYF
TRBV20-1	NA	TRBJ2-3	NA	TGCAGTGCTAGTAGGGGGTCTAGCACAGATACGCAGTATTTT	CSASRGSSTDTQYF
TRBV28	TRBD1	TRBJ1-5	many	TGTGCCAGCAGTCAGGGGGGGGACAATCAGCCCCAGCATTTT	CASSQGGDNQPQHF
TRBV12-3/TRBV12-4	NA	TRBJ1-2	many	TGTGCCAGTGCCGGGGACGGGAACTATGGCTACACCTTC	CASAGDGNYGYTF
TRBV5-1	TRBD1	TRBJ1-1	few	TGCGCCAGCAGCTCGGGGGAACAGGGGGGCACTGAAGCTTTCTTT	CASSSGEQGGTEAFF
TRBV12-3/TRBV12-4	NA	TRBJ2-2	NA	TGTGCCAGCAGACTTAGCGCGAACACCGGGGAGCGGTTTTTT	CASRLSANTGERFF
TRBV14	NA	TRBJ1-2	NA	TGTGCCAGCAGCCAAGATCCCTCTCCTAACTATGGCTACACCTTC	CASSQDPSPNYGYTF
TRBV20-1	NA	TRBJ2-3	few	TGCAGTGCCCCCGCCGTGCGGGGCGGGGCAGATACGCAGTATTTT	CSAPAVRGGADTQYF
TRBV5-1	NA	TRBJ2-3	NA	TGCGCCAGCAGCTTGGCGACAGGGAGGGAGGATACGCAGTATTTT	CASSLATGREDTQYF
TRBV3-1	TRBD1	TRBJ2-7	NA	TGTGCCAGCAACTTCGACAGGGGGCGTTTCAACGAGCAGTACTTC	CASNFDRGRFNEQYF
TRBV5-1	NA	TRBJ1-2	few	TGCGCCAGCAGCCGCGTGGTTGACTATGGCTACACCTTC	CASSRVVDYGYTF
TRBV27	NA	TRBJ1-5	NA	TGTGCCAGCAGATTATCCTCTGGAGGTCAGCCCCAGCATTTT	CASRLSSGGQPQHF
TRBV20-1	NA	TRBJ2-7	NA	TGCAGTGCTAGCCCACCGGGGGCGGGGCGGCGGGGCTACGAGCAGTACTTC	CSASPPGAGRRGYEQYF
TRBV20-1	TRBD2	TRBJ2-5	NA	TGCAGTGCTAGAGGAGGCTGGGGACTAGCGGACCAAGAGACCCAGTACTTC	CSARGGWGLADQETQYF
TRBV7-2	NA	TRBJ2-1	few	TGTGCCAGCAGCTTAGTAGGGGGGGGGCCCTATGAGCAGTTCTTC	CASSLVGGGPYEQFF
TRBV9	NA	TRBJ2-7	NA	TGTGCCAGCAGCGTAGGGGCGGGGAGTGCCTACGAGCAGTACTTC	CASSVGAGSAYEQYF
TRBV5-5	NA	TRBJ2-2	NA	TGTGCCAGCAGCGCAGGGACACTCTCGAACACCGGGGAGCTGTTTTTT	CASSAGTLSNTGELFF
TRBV7-7	NA	TRBJ2-7	few	TGTGCCAGCAGCCCAGGGGCCCTAGGGCGAGGGCAGTACTTC	CASSPGALGRGQYF
TRBV3-1	NA	TRBJ1-1	once	TGTGCCAGCAGCCAAGGGCCAGGACCGGGGGATGTGAACACTGAAGCTTTCTTT	CASSQGPGPGDVNTEAFF
TRBV30	NA	TRBJ2-1	few	TGTGCCTGGACGGTCAACAATGAGCAGTTCTTC	CAWTVNNEQFF
TRBV10-3	TRBD1	TRBJ1-1	NA	TGTGCCAACAGGGGATTGAACACTGAAGCTTTCTTT	CANRGLNTEAFF
TRBV3-1	NA	TRBJ2-7	NA	TGTGCCAGCAGCCTCCGGACACGTACCTACGAGCAGTACTTC	CASSLRTRTYEQYF
TRBV5-1	NA	TRBJ1-1	few	TGCGCCAGCAGTCCCGACAGTCCGAGGACTGAAGCTTTCTTT	CASSPDSPRTEAFF
TRBV10-3	NA	TRBJ2-1	few	TGTGCCATCGGGGAGAATCTCGGGGGTGTGGGTGAGCAGTTCTTC	CAIGENLGGVGEQFF
TRBV27	NA	TRBJ2-2	NA	TGTGCCAGCAGTCAGCTAGATTCGACCGGGGAGCTGTTTTTT	CASSQLDSTGELFF
TRBV7-6	NA	TRBJ2-7	once	TGTGCCAGCAGCTTCGGGCCGTCTAGAGTCGATGAGCAGTACTTC	CASSFGPSRVDEQYF
TRBV4-1	NA	TRBJ2-5	many	TGCGCCAGCAGCCAAGCTGGGATGGGGGAGACCCAGTACTTC	CASSQAGMGETQYF
TRBV5-1	NA	TRBJ1-2	many	TGTGCCAGCAGCCTAGCGGGGGGAGACTATGGCTACACCTTC	CASSLAGGDYGYTF
TRBV20-1	NA	TRBJ1-6	NA	TGCAGTGCTAGAGATTCCGGGCCCGCCGGGGATTCACCCCTCCACTTT	CSARDSGPAGDSPLHF
TRBV13	NA	TRBJ2-1	NA	TGTGCCAGCAGTGAATCAGGGACGGTCAATGAGCAGTTCTTC	CASSESGTVNEQFF
TRBV12-3/TRBV12-4	NA	TRBJ2-6	many	TGTGCCAGCAGTTCTACTGGGCGAAGAGGGGCCAACGTCCTGACTTTC	CASSSTGRRGANVLTF
TRBV20-1	TRBD1	TRBJ2-5	few	TGCAGTGCTAGAGATTTGGGGGGACAGGGGGCAGGAGAGACCCAGTACTTC	CSARDLGGQGAGETQYF
TRBV7-2	NA	TRBJ2-7	few	TGTGCCAGCAGACACCTAGACCATAACTACGAGCAGTACTTC	CASRHLDHNYEQYF
TRBV20-1	TRBD1	TRBJ1-4	NA	TGCAGTGCTAATACGTGGGACAGGGGTGAAAAACTGTTTTTT	CSANTWDRGEKLFF
TRBV7-2	TRBD2	TRBJ2-7	few	TGTGCCAGCAGCGGACGACTAGCGGGAGATTACGAGCAGTACTTC	CASSGRLAGDYEQYF
TRBV4-1	NA	TRBJ1-3	NA	TGCGCCAGCAGCATGGGCCAGAGCTCTGGAAACACCATATATTTT	CASSMGQSSGNTIYF
TRBV6-6	NA	TRBJ2-3	NA	TGTGCCAGCAGTTACTCCGTGGAGTTGGCAGATACGCAGTATTTT	CASSYSVELADTQYF
TRBV20-1	NA	TRBJ2-1	once	TGCAGTGCTCCCCGTACGGCGTGGGATGAGCAGTTCTTC	CSAPRTAWDEQFF
TRBV20-1	NA	TRBJ1-6	NA	TGCAGTGCTTTGTTAGTTGGAAGCTCCTATAATTCACCCCTCCACTTT	CSALLVGSSYNSPLHF
TRBV7-9	NA	TRBJ2-3	NA	TGTGCCAGCAGCCAGGGACATACGCAGTATTTT	CASSQGHTQYF
TRBV14	TRBD1	TRBJ2-7	many	TGTGCCAGCAGCCAAGTCCGGGACAGAAAGTACTTC	CASSQVRDRKYF
TRBV12-3/TRBV12-4	NA	TRBJ1-5	NA	TGTGCCAACAGTTTGTCTGGTCTTGCCCAGCATTTT	CANSLSGLAQHF
TRBV28	NA	TRBJ1-2	many	TGTGCCAGCAGTTTATCGGCAGCGGTATACTATGGCTACACCTTC	CASSLSAAVYYGYTF